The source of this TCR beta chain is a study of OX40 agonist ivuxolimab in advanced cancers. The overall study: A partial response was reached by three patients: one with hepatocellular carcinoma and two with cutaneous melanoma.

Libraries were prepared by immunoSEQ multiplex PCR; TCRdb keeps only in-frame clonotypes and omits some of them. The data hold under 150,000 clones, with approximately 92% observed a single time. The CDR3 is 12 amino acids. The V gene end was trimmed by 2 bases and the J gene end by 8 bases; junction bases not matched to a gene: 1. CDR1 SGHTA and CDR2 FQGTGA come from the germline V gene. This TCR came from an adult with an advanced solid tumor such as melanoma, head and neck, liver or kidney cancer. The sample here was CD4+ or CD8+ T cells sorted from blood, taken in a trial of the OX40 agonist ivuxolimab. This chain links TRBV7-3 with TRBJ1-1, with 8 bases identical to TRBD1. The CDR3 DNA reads TGTGCCAGCAGCTTACAGGGGGCGGAAGCTTTCTTT. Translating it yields CASSLQGAEAFF.